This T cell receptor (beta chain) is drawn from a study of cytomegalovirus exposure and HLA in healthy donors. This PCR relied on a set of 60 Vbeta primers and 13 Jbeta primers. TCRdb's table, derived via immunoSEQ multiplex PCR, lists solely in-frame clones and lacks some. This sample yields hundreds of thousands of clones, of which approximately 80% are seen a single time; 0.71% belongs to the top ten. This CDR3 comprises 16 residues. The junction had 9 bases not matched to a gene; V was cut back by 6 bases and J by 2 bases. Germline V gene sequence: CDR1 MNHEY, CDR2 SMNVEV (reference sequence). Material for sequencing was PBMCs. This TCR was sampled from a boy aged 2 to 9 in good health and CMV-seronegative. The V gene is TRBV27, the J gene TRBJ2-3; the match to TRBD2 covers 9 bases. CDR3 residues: CASSKISGGVTDTQYF. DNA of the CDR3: TGTGCCAGCAGCAAAATTAGCGGGGGAGTCACAGATACGCAGTATTTT.